The clone carrying this T cell receptor beta chain was counted only a few times. Its antigen is undetermined. This entry comes from a study of T cell responses to AZD1222 COVID-19 vaccine. General study results and limits: With two AZD1222 doses given, Spike-specific TCR breadth and depth both rose. It was only a handful of AZD1222 recipients who were seropositive at baseline.

The CDR3 is 15 residues long. Germline V gives CDR1 MDHEN, CDR2 SYDVKM. Trimming took 11 bases from V and 0 from J, leaving 17 bases between them. Here immunoSEQ multiplex PCR was the method, and the copy in TCRdb shows in-frame clones only, minus some. Here the sample spans 150,000 to 200,000 clones, roughly 90% being singletons. V is TRBV28 and J is TRBJ1-3; D is possibly TRBD1 (5 bases). The source is an adult who received the AZD1222 COVID-19 vaccine. The input for sequencing was peripheral blood, taken 28 days after the second AZD1222 dose. The CDR3 DNA sequence: TGTGCCGGCCATTCCGGGGGGGACTCTGGAAACACCATATATTTT. It translates to CAGHSGGDSGNTIYF.